This T cell receptor (beta chain) came from a study of shared clonotypes between healthy human individuals. Here immunoSEQ multiplex PCR was the method, and the copy in TCRdb shows in-frame clones only, minus some. The repertoire holds approximately 1.5 million clones, with 95% to 99% as singletons. In germline, CDR1 is SGHTA, CDR2 FQGNSA. The V end was cut by 6 bases, the J end by 3 bases, with 9 bases between. The CDR3 totals 14 residues. The chain uses TRBV7-2 and TRBJ2-6, with D possibly TRBD1 on 5 matching bases. The sample comprised naive CD4+ T cells sorted from blood. The subset was: CD45RA+ positively selected. This clonotype was sampled from a young man in good health. This CDR3 reads CASRGLNGANVLTF. The CDR3 DNA reads TGTGCCAGCAGGGGGCTAAATGGGGCCAACGTCCTGACTTTC.